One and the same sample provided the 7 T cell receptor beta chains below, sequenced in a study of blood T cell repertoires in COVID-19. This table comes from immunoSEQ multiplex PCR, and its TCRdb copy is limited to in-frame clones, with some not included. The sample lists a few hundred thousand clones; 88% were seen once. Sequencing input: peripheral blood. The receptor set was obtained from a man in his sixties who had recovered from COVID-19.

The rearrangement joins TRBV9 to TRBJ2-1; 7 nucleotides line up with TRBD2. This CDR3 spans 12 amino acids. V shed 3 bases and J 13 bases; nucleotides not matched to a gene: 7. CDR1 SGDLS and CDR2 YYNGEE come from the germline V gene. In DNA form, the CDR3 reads TGTGCCAGCAGCGCCCCGGGACTACCTCAGTTCTTC. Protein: CASSAPGLPQFF.

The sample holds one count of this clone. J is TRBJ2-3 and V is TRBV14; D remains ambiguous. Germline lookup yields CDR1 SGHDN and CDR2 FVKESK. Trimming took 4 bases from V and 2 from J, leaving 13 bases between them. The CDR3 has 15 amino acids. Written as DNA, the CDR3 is TGTGCCAGCAGCCCCTCGACTGTGCCCACAGATACGCAGTATTTT. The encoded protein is CASSPSTVPTDTQYF.

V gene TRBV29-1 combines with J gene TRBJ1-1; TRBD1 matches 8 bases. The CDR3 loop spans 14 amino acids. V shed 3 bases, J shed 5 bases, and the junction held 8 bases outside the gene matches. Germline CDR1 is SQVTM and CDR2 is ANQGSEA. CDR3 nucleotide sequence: TGCAGCGTTGACGCAGGGGGCGCGAGGACTGAAGCTTTCTTT. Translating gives CSVDAGGARTEAFF. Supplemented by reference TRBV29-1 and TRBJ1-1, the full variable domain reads SAVISQKPSRDICQRGTSLTIQCQVDSQVTMMFWYRQQPGQSLTLIATANQGSEATYESGFVIDKFPISRPNLTFSTLTVSNMSPEDSSIYLCSVDAGGARTEAFFGQGTRLTVV.

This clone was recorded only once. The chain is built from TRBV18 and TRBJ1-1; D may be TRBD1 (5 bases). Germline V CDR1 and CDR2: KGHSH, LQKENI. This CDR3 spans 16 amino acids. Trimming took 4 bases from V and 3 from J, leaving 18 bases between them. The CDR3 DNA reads TGTGCCAGCTCACAGCGTGAGGGGCGGGGGGACACTGAAGCTTTCTTT. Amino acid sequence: CASSQREGRGDTEAFF.

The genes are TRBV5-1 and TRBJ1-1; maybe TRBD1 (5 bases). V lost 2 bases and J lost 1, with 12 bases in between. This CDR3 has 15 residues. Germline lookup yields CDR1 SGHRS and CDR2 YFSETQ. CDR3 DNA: TGCGCCAGCAGCTTTTATCGGACATCGAACACTGAAGCTTTCTTT. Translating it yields CASSFYRTSNTEAFF.

CDR3 region: CASSPQLAEAGAQYF. CDR3 sequence (DNA): TGTGCCAGCAGCCCCCAACTAGCGGAGGCCGGGGCCCAGTACTTC. The chain couples TRBV9 to TRBJ2-5; 8 bases line up with TRBD2. Germline assignment: CDR1 SGDLS and CDR2 YYNGEE. After removal of 4 bases from V and 9 bases from J, the junction contained 14 bases not matched to a gene. This CDR3 has 15 residues.

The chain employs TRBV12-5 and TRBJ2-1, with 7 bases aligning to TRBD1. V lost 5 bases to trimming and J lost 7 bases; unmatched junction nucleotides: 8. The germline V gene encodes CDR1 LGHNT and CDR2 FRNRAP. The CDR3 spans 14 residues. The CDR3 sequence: CASGQTGRANEQFF. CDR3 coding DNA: TGTGCTAGTGGTCAGACAGGGAGAGCGAATGAGCAGTTCTTC.